A single sample gave rise to the 19 T cell receptor beta chains below, sequenced in a study of beta chain features in type 1 diabetes. These TCRs are of unknown antigen specificity. The entirety of the isolated RNA underwent reverse transcription, so expressed TCRB transcripts were sequenced. Sequenced by immunoSEQ multiplex PCR; TCRdb stores in-frame clones only, minus some. Here the sample spans more than 300,000 clones, about a tenth being singletons. Study conclusions and caveats: Shortening that was moderate but significant affected the TCRB CDR3s of Type 1 diabetes patients in all four CD4+ subsets.

The source material was central memory CD4+ T cells from blood. These receptors were taken from a man aged 25 to 45 with type 1 diabetes.

The V call is TRBV30, the J call TRBJ1-6; 7 bases map to TRBD1. V was pared by 4 bases and J by 7 bases, with 4 bases of the junction left unmatched. Germline CDR1 and CDR2: GTSNPN and SVGIG (reference sequence). This CDR3 is 13 amino acids long. For the CDR3, the DNA is TGTGCCTGGACCGGGACAGCAAATTCACCCCTCCACTTT. This gives the protein CAWTGTANSPLHF.

The chain carries TRBV5-1 and TRBJ1-1; TRBD1 is a possible D gene (5 bases). CDR1 is SGHRS, CDR2 YFSETQ, per germline. This CDR3 spans 14 amino acids. V was clipped by 2 bases and J by 1 base, with 9 bases between them. The CDR3 DNA is TGCGCCAGCAGCTTAGGAGGGGCGAACACTGAAGCTTTCTTT. Protein: CASSLGGANTEAFF.

The V gene is TRBV7-2, the J gene TRBJ2-7, with D tentatively TRBD1 or TRBD2 (6 bases each). Germline V gene lookup returns CDR1 SGHTA and CDR2 FQGNSA. V was cut by 8 bases and J by 2 bases, with 13 bases left in between. The CDR3 has 13 amino acids. The CDR3 loop reads CASHRGRPYEQYF. In DNA form, the CDR3 reads TGTGCCAGCCATCGGGGGCGCCCCTACGAGCAGTACTTC.

This clone was detected many times. The chain combines TRBV7-9 with TRBJ2-3, with a possible D match to TRBD2 (5 bases). V lost 0 bases to trimming and J lost 1 base, with 8 bases between them. Germline lookup yields CDR1 SEHNR and CDR2 FQNEAQ (reference sequence). CDR3 length equals 15 residues. DNA for the CDR3: TGTGCCAGCAGCTTAGCCCTGCGGGGCACAGATACGCAGTATTTT. Protein sequence: CASSLALRGTDTQYF.

This clone came up a few times. V is TRBV18 and J is TRBJ2-7; D not certain. This CDR3 spans 15 amino acids. V lost 5 bases, J lost 5 bases, and 19 bases lay in between. Germline CDR1 reads KGHSH; CDR2 reads LQKENI. CDR3 sequence (DNA): TGTGCCAGCTCATCGACGGGCCCCCCGGAGAACGAGCAGTACTTC. This translates into CASSSTGPPENEQYF.

This clone has a handful of counts. The chain couples TRBV5-1 to TRBJ2-7, with 12 nucleotides matching TRBD2. Trimming removed 4 bases from V and 2 bases from J; junction bases left unmatched: 4. CDR3 length: 15 amino acids. Germline-derived CDR1 and CDR2 are SGHRS and YFSETQ. The CDR3 DNA follows: TGCGCCAGCAGCCCGCTAGCGGGGGGGCCCTACGAGCAGTACTTC. This translates into CASSPLAGGPYEQYF. Together with reference TRBV5-1 and TRBJ2-7, the CDR3 gives the full variable domain: KAGVTQTPRYLIKTRGQQVTLSCSPISGHRSVSWYQQTPGQGLQFLFEYFSETQRNKGNFPGRFSGRQFSNSRSEMNVSTLELGDSALYLCASSPLAGGPYEQYFGPGTRLTVT.

A single count supports this clone. The chain employs TRBV6-5 and TRBJ1-1; the D gene is possibly TRBD1 (6 bases). CDR3 length: 14 residues. V was pared by 9 bases and J by 0 bases, with 14 bases between. CDR1 is MNHEY and CDR2 is SVGAGI in the germline V gene. CDR3 loop: CASTSRDMNTEAFF. Written as DNA, the CDR3 is TGTGCCAGTACGTCCAGGGACATGAACACTGAAGCTTTCTTT.

Regarding this clone: This CDR3 is also generated by other DNA sequences in the sample. The chain links TRBV5-1 to TRBJ2-2, with 7 bases identical to TRBD1. The CDR3 has 15 residues. Unmatched junction bases numbered 0, after V lost 0 bases and J lost 1 base. Germline loops: CDR1 SGHRS, CDR2 YFSETQ. The CDR3 sequence is CASSLGQGNTGELFF. CDR3 DNA sequence: TGCGCCAGCAGCTTGGGACAGGGGAACACCGGGGAGCTGTTTTTT.

This clone was seen more than once but under ten times. This rearrangement joins TRBV29-1 to TRBJ1-2; D uncertain. Germline V gene lookup returns CDR1 SQVTM and CDR2 ANQGSEA. The CDR3 loop spans 12 amino acids. Trimming cost V 6 bases and J 2 bases, with 10 bases left between them. The DNA for the CDR3 is TGCAGCGTCGATCCTCAGAACTATGGCTACACCTTC. Its translation: CSVDPQNYGYTF. Full variable domain (remainder filled in from reference TRBV29-1 and TRBJ1-2): SAVISQKPSRDICQRGTSLTIQCQVDSQVTMMFWYRQQPGQSLTLIATANQGSEATYESGFVIDKFPISRPNLTFSTLTVSNMSPEDSSIYLCSVDPQNYGYTFGSGTRLTVV.

The V call is TRBV7-9, the J call TRBJ2-1; no reliable D call. V lost 0 bases and J 1 base, leaving 1 base between the germline ends. CDR3 length equals 13 residues. Germline V CDR1 and CDR2: SEHNR, FQNEAQ (reference sequence). The CDR3 DNA reads as TGTGCCAGCAGCTTAGCTTCCTACAATGAGCAGTTCTTC. Its translation is CASSLASYNEQFF.

This clone was seen a handful of times. V gene TRBV2 combines with J gene TRBJ2-6; D may be TRBD1 (6 bases). V lost 10 bases and J lost 2, with 15 bases in between. There are 15 residues in the CDR3. CDR1 is SNHLY, CDR2 FYNNEI, per germline. CDR3 sequence (DNA): TGTGCCATTTCGTCAGGGGTCCCTGGGGCCAACGTCCTGACTTTC. Its translation: CAISSGVPGANVLTF.

V gene TRBV18 combines with J gene TRBJ2-7; 9 bases are a match to TRBD1. The CDR3 length is 13 residues. V lost 6 bases and J lost 7; bases outside the gene matches: 7. Germline values: CDR1 KGHSH, CDR2 LQKENI. Here the CDR3 reads CASSPGQGREQYF. The DNA for the CDR3 is TGTGCCAGCTCTCCGGGACAGGGACGGGAGCAGTACTTC.

The rearrangement links TRBV21-1 to TRBJ2-7; the table's D gene call, TRBD2, was not cross checked with the DNA. TRBV21-1 is assigned pseudogene status. This CDR3 region has 15 residues. As DNA, the CDR3 is TGTGCCAGCAGCAAAGCAGGCGGGGGGAAGGACGAGCAGTACTTC. Translating gives CASSKAGGGKDEQYF.

The chain employs TRBV2 and TRBJ2-2, with 7 bases fitting TRBD1. CDR1 is SNHLY and CDR2 is FYNNEI in the germline V gene. After removal of 5 bases from V and 1 base from J, the junction contained 4 bases not matched to a gene. This CDR3 has 15 amino acids. CDR3 DNA: TGTGCCAGCAGTATGGGACAGCAGAACACCGGGGAGCTGTTTTTT. Translated, it gives CASSMGQQNTGELFF.

This clone was recorded many times. This chain connects TRBV14 to TRBJ2-1; the D gene could be TRBD1 or TRBD2 (5 bases each). The CDR3 spans 16 residues. Germline CDR1 SGHDN, CDR2 FVKESK. V lost 6 bases and J 2 bases, leaving 17 bases between the germline ends. CDR3 sequence (DNA): TGTGCCAGCAGTCGAAACCGGGACCTGGCCTACAATGAGCAGTTCTTC. It yields the protein CASSRNRDLAYNEQFF.

Worth noting for this clone: The same CDR3 arises from other DNA sequences in this sample as well. The chain carries TRBV5-4 and TRBJ1-2; D uncertain. Germline CDR1 SGHNT, CDR2 YYREEE (reference sequence). V gave up 0 bases and J gave up 5 bases, with 11 bases separating them. The CDR3 is 14 amino acids. CDR3 residues: CASSLALSGYGYTF. CDR3 nucleotide sequence: TGTGCCAGCAGCTTGGCCCTTTCGGGGTATGGCTACACCTTC.

This clone was counted only a few times. This sequence joins TRBV9 and TRBJ2-1; TRBD2 agrees at 7 bases. Germline V gives CDR1 SGDLS, CDR2 YYNGEE. V was clipped by 4 bases and J by 6 bases; unmatched bases: 10. The CDR3 consists of 15 residues. The CDR3 nucleotides read TGTGCCAGCAGCCACCGGGGGGAGAGGCCCAATGAGCAGTTCTTC. It specifies CASSHRGERPNEQFF.

The chain's CDR3 is CASSPSSTGYEQYF. CDR3 nucleotides: TGTGCCAGCTCACCATCTAGTACGGGGTACGAGCAGTACTTC. The V gene is TRBV18, the J gene TRBJ2-7; the D gene is possibly TRBD2 (5 bases). From germline, CDR1 is KGHSH and CDR2 LQKENI. Deletions cut 2 bases from V and 4 bases from J, with 12 bases between. There are 14 residues in the CDR3.

The chain recombines TRBV18 with TRBJ1-1, with D uncertain. V was shortened by 1 base and J by 3 bases, with 9 bases between the two germline ends. Germline CDR1 is KGHSH and CDR2 is LQKENI. This CDR3 region has 14 residues. The DNA of the CDR3 is TGTGCCAGCTCACCACGCACCCTGGACACTGAAGCTTTCTTT. Its translation is CASSPRTLDTEAFF. Using reference TRBV18 and TRBJ1-1 for the parts outside the CDR3, the full variable domain is NAGVMQNPRHLVRRRGQEARLRCSPMKGHSHVYWYRQLPEEGLKFMVYLQKENIIDESGMPKERFSAEFPKEGPSILRIQQVVRGDSAAYFCASSPRTLDTEAFFGQGTRLTVV.